A single sample gave rise to the 31 T cell receptor beta chains below, sequenced in a study of T cells in Graves' hyperthyroidism and ophthalmopathy. Amplified regions were TCR beta CDR3 sequences from RNA transcripts. The HTBI set primed first-round TCR CDR3 RT-PCR. MiXCR, applied by TCRdb to the multiplex PCR reads, yields one record per CDR3 protein. The sample lists 600,000 or so distinct CDR3 sequences, 14% occurring once. What was sequenced was blood. These receptor sequences come from a woman younger than 35 with Graves' ophthalmopathy.

This clonotype was found many times. The rearrangement uses TRBV11-2 and TRBJ2-3; TRBD2 agrees at 7 bases. Trimming at V came to 6 bases and at J to 1 base, leaving 10 bases not matched to a gene. Germline V CDR1 and CDR2: SGHAT, FQNNGV. The CDR3 runs 16 residues. The CDR3 bases are TGTGCCAGCAGAGTTTCTAGCGGTGGGGGCACAGATACGCAGTATTTT. Translated, it gives CASRVSSGGGTDTQYF. Looking up the rest from reference TRBV11-2 and TRBJ2-3 gives the full variable domain: EAGVAQSPRYKIIEKRQSVAFWCNPISGHATLYWYQQILGQGPKLLIQFQNNGVVDDSQLPKDRFSAERLKGVDSTLKIQPAKLEDSAVYLCASRVSSGGGTDTQYFGPGTRLTVL.

The chain has TRBV29-1 and TRBJ2-7; the match to TRBD1 covers 11 bases. J was trimmed by 2 bases and V by 3 bases; bases with no gene match: 3. In germline, CDR1 is SQVTM, CDR2 ANQGSEA. This CDR3 has 14 amino acids. In DNA form, the CDR3 reads TGCAGCGTTGATTTGGGACAGGGGGCCTACGAGCAGTACTTC. Its translation: CSVDLGQGAYEQYF.

As concerns this clonotype: A much larger clone lies one base from this, so it may be a read error. The chain combines TRBV5-1 with TRBJ1-5; D uncertain. The V end lost 0 bases, the J end lost 2 bases, and 12 bases lay between the germline ends. This CDR3 has 16 amino acids. Germline CDR1 reads SGHRS; CDR2 reads YFSETQ. The CDR3 spells CASSLEGNSRNQPQHF. In nucleotides, the CDR3 is TGCGCCAGCAGCTTGGAAGGCAACAGTCGCAATCAGCCCCAGCATTTT.

This clonotype was picked up a small number of times. This sequence joins TRBV11-2 and TRBJ2-2; D unclear. CDR1 is SGHAT, CDR2 FQNNGV, per germline. V shed 5 bases and J shed 11 bases, with 9 bases lying between them. The CDR3 is made up of 11 amino acids. The CDR3 here is CASSAYAELFF. The CDR3 nucleotides are TGTGCCAGCAGCGCCTACGCAGAGCTGTTTTTT.

This clonotype was seen repeatedly, ten times or more. J is TRBJ2-1 and V is TRBV7-9; either TRBD1 or TRBD2 may supply D (6 bases each). The CDR3 consists of 14 residues. The germline V gene encodes CDR1 SEHNR and CDR2 FQNEAQ (reference sequence). Trimming cost V 0 bases and J 8 bases, with 11 bases left between them. The CDR3 DNA reads as TGTGCCAGCAGCTTAGCTGCTGGGGGGCATGAGCAGTTCTTC. Amino acids: CASSLAAGGHEQFF.

This clonotype was seen many times. V is TRBV7-9 and J is TRBJ1-5, with D unresolved. V was shortened by 2 bases and J by 2 bases, with 10 bases between the two germline ends. CDR1 is SEHNR and CDR2 is FQNEAQ in the germline V gene (reference sequence). This CDR3 comprises 15 residues. CDR3 region: CASSLSLSGNQPQHF. CDR3 DNA sequence: TGTGCCAGCAGCTTATCCCTGAGTGGCAATCAGCCCCAGCATTTT.

This clonotype was picked up many times. This chain links TRBV20-1 with TRBJ1-5, with D uncertain. CDR1 is DFQATT and CDR2 is SNEGSKA in the germline V gene (reference sequence). The V end was cut by 6 bases, the J end by 1 base, with 13 bases between. The CDR3 is 14 residues long. Here the CDR3 reads CSARRGGSNQPQHF. The CDR3 coding sequence is TGCAGTGCCCGGCGGGGAGGGAGCAATCAGCCCCAGCATTTT.

CDR3 nucleotide sequence: TGTGCCAGCAGCTTCGAACAGGTAAACTACGAGCAGTACTTC. Its protein is CASSFEQVNYEQYF. The V call is TRBV11-2, the J call TRBJ2-7; maybe TRBD1 (5 bases). V was trimmed by 3 bases and J by 3 bases, leaving 12 bases between them. There are 14 residues in the CDR3. Germline V gives CDR1 SGHAT, CDR2 FQNNGV. Full variable domain (outside the CDR3, taken from reference TRBV11-2 and TRBJ2-7): EAGVAQSPRYKIIEKRQSVAFWCNPISGHATLYWYQQILGQGPKLLIQFQNNGVVDDSQLPKDRFSAERLKGVDSTLKIQPAKLEDSAVYLCASSFEQVNYEQYFGPGTRLTVT.

This clonotype showed up many times. The chain links TRBV20-1 to TRBJ2-1; 8 bases match TRBD1. Germline-derived CDR1 and CDR2 are DFQATT and SNEGSKA (reference sequence). Losses at the gene ends were 6 bases for V and 4 bases for J; bases not matched to a gene: 11. The CDR3 length is 15 residues. CDR3 nucleotides: TGCAGTGCAAAACCTCCCGGGACAGGTTACAATGAGCAGTTCTTC. Its protein is CSAKPPGTGYNEQFF.

The rearrangement uses TRBV6-1 and TRBJ2-7; D is unresolved. V shed 7 bases and J shed 7 bases, with 14 bases lying between them. CDR3 length: 12 amino acids. CDR1 is MNHNS, CDR2 SASEGT, per germline. The DNA of the CDR3 is TGTGCCAGCACCCGGCCAGGCGGAGAGCAGTACTTC. Amino acids: CASTRPGGEQYF.

The chain is built from TRBV11-3 and TRBJ2-7, with 14 nucleotides matching TRBD2. The germline V gene has CDR1 SGHNT and CDR2 YENEEA. The CDR3 covers 16 residues. V dropped 3 bases and J dropped 6; count of bases not matched to a gene: 7. This CDR3 is CASSFGTSGSWIEQYF. Here the CDR3 DNA reads TGTGCCAGCAGCTTCGGGACTAGCGGGAGTTGGATCGAGCAGTACTTC.

This clonotype was recorded many times. This chain connects TRBV2 to TRBJ2-7, with 11 bases that match TRBD1. Looked up from germline, CDR1 is SNHLY and CDR2 is FYNNEI. The V and J ends lost 1 base and 9 bases, in that order; junction bases with no gene match: 8. The CDR3 runs to 15 residues. The chain's CDR3 is CASSEEGQGGIGQYF. CDR3 in DNA: TGTGCCAGCAGTGAAGAGGGACAGGGGGGAATCGGGCAGTACTTC.

This clonotype was recorded many times. This chain uses TRBV18 with TRBJ1-1, with D uncertain. Per the germline V gene, CDR1 is KGHSH and CDR2 is LQKENI. V dropped 2 bases and J dropped 1 base, with 11 bases sitting between them. The CDR3 contains 15 residues. CDR3 in amino acids: CASSPVSLSNTEAFF. DNA of the CDR3: TGTGCCAGCTCACCAGTCTCTCTTTCGAACACTGAAGCTTTCTTT.

About this clonotype itself: This may be a read error: a much more frequent sequence differs by one nucleotide. The chain is built from TRBV6-1 and TRBJ2-7; tentative D call: TRBD1 (6 bases). There are 15 residues in the CDR3. Germline CDR1 MNHNS, CDR2 SASEGT. The CDR3 nucleotides are TGTGCCAGCATCCATTCGGGCAGGGGCCTCTACAAGCAGTACTTC. It is translated as CASIHSGRGLYKQYF.

This clonotype was picked up many times. This CDR3 is CASSLQGRTYEQYF. Here the CDR3 DNA reads TGTGCCAGCAGTTTACAGGGCAGAACCTACGAGCAGTACTTC. The rearrangement joins TRBV12-3 or TRBV12-4 to TRBJ2-7; maybe TRBD1 (5 bases). The CDR3 is 14 residues long. V was cut by 2 bases and J by 2 bases, with 10 bases left in between.

The chain is built from TRBV7-9 and TRBJ2-1; D is possibly TRBD2 (6 bases). This CDR3 contains 14 residues. V shed 5 bases and J shed 12 bases, with 20 bases lying between them. Germline V gene data show CDR1 as SEHNR and CDR2 as FQNEAQ (reference sequence). In DNA form, the CDR3 reads TGTGCCAGCAGCCAACCCGCAGGACTATTTCGGCAGTTCTTC. It codes for CASSQPAGLFRQFF.

This clonotype was recorded many times. J is TRBJ2-1 and V is TRBV2; D ambiguous. The CDR3 contains 15 residues. Germline V gives CDR1 SNHLY, CDR2 FYNNEI. Trimming shortened V by 5 bases and J by 5 bases, and 16 bases separated the two germline ends. As DNA, the CDR3 is TGTGCCAGCAGTCGGGCCCTTCTTGGACACAATGAGCAGTTCTTC. Translation gives CASSRALLGHNEQFF.

This clonotype was observed a few times. The chain is built from TRBV18 and TRBJ2-1; 7 bases align to TRBD1. V was pared by 6 bases and J by 8 bases, with 4 bases of the junction left unmatched. Germline V gives CDR1 KGHSH, CDR2 LQKENI. CDR3 length equals 12 residues. CDR3 sequence: CASSETGHEQFF. In DNA, the CDR3 is TGTGCCAGCTCGGAGACAGGGCATGAGCAGTTCTTC. The variable domain in full, with the rest retrieved from reference TRBV18 and TRBJ2-1, is NAGVMQNPRHLVRRRGQEARLRCSPMKGHSHVYWYRQLPEEGLKFMVYLQKENIIDESGMPKERFSAEFPKEGPSILRIQQVVRGDSAAYFCASSETGHEQFFGPGTRLTVL.

The sample holds many counts of this clonotype. The gene calls are TRBV9 and TRBJ2-2; the match to TRBD1 covers 7 bases. This CDR3 is built from 16 residues. V was clipped by 4 bases and J by 4 bases; unmatched bases: 10. Germline CDR1 is SGDLS and CDR2 is YYNGEE. In DNA, the CDR3 is TGTGCCAGCAGCCCGAGGGGAGCAGGGGGCACCGGGGAGCTGTTTTTT. It encodes CASSPRGAGGTGELFF.

This clonotype was detected a few times. The chain is built from TRBV30 and TRBJ1-1, with 7 positions matching TRBD1. Germline lookup yields CDR1 GTSNPN and CDR2 SVGIG (reference sequence). V gave up 2 bases and J gave up 0 bases; unmatched junction bases: 12. The CDR3 covers 17 residues. The CDR3 DNA reads TGTGCCTGGAGTATAGGACAGGTCTACATCATGAACACTGAAGCTTTCTTT. Translating gives CAWSIGQVYIMNTEAFF.

This clonotype was seen repeatedly, ten times or more. The V call is TRBV18, the J call TRBJ2-7; D is unresolved. Trimming left V 4 bases short and J 2 bases short, with 12 bases between. The CDR3 contains 14 residues. CDR1 KGHSH and CDR2 LQKENI come from the germline V gene. The CDR3, as DNA: TGTGCCAGCTCACTCAGCCGGGTCACCTACGAGCAGTACTTC. The encoded protein is CASSLSRVTYEQYF.

The rearrangement links TRBV4-3 to TRBJ1-2; D not resolved. Per the germline V gene, CDR1 is LGHNA and CDR2 is YSLEER. This CDR3 is 17 amino acids long. V gave up 2 bases and J gave up 7 bases, with 23 bases separating them. The chain's CDR3 is CASSQHKADSARSGYTF. In DNA, the CDR3 is TGCGCCAGCAGCCAACACAAGGCCGATTCTGCCCGGTCTGGCTACACCTTC.

This clonotype has a count of ten or more. This chain uses TRBV20-1 with TRBJ2-7; D may match TRBD1 or TRBD2 (5 bases each). The CDR3 contains 14 residues. Trimming took off 4 bases at V and 5 bases at J, with 18 bases between the two ends. Germline V gene lookup returns CDR1 DFQATT and CDR2 SNEGSKA (reference sequence). CDR3 nucleotide sequence: TGCAGTGCTACCGGGACGGAGCATCGTAACGAGCAGTACTTC. Translating it yields CSATGTEHRNEQYF.

CDR3 sequence (DNA): TGTGCCAGCAGTGAATATGGCGGGAGGCCATCTTATACGCAGTATTTT. This encodes CASSEYGGRPSYTQYF. The V and J genes are TRBV25-1 and TRBJ2-3, with 8 bases identical to TRBD2. The CDR3 totals 16 residues. Germline V gene data show CDR1 as MGHDK and CDR2 as SYGVNS. Losses at the gene ends were 0 bases for V and 7 bases for J; bases not matched to a gene: 9. The full variable domain, completed using reference TRBV25-1 and TRBJ2-3, is EADIYQTPRYLVIGTGKKITLECSQTMGHDKMYWYQQDPGMELHLIHYSYGVNSTEKGDLSSESTVSRIRTEHFPLTLESARPSHTSQYLCASSEYGGRPSYTQYFGPGTRLTVL.

This clonotype occurred many times. The chain has TRBV27 and TRBJ2-2; 7 bases fit TRBD1. Germline V CDR1 and CDR2: MNHEY, SMNVEV (reference sequence). This CDR3 has 16 residues. V shed 5 bases and J 3 bases; nucleotides not matched to a gene: 9. The chain's CDR3 is CASSPGQAVHTGELFF. The DNA of the CDR3 is TGTGCCAGCAGTCCCGGACAGGCTGTCCACACCGGGGAGCTGTTTTTT.

Many counts were recorded for this clonotype. The chain joins TRBV7-9 to TRBJ2-7; D unclear. This CDR3 is built from 12 residues. V lost 5 bases and J 4 bases, leaving 9 bases between the germline ends. From germline, CDR1 is SEHNR and CDR2 FQNEAQ (reference sequence). DNA for the CDR3: TGTGCCAGCAGCGGCGCCCTATACGAGCAGTACTTC. It yields the protein CASSGALYEQYF.

This clonotype came up many times. The chain links TRBV12-5 to TRBJ2-7; 10 bases map to TRBD2. After removal of 1 base from V and 3 bases from J, the junction contained 6 bases not matched to a gene. CDR3 length: 16 amino acids. Germline CDR1 LGHNT, CDR2 FRNRAP. CDR3 bases: TGTGCTAGTGGTTTGGCGATGGGACTAGCGTTCTACGAGCAGTACTTC. Protein sequence: CASGLAMGLAFYEQYF. The whole variable domain, filled in from reference TRBV12-5 and TRBJ2-7, reads DARVTQTPRHKVTEMGQEVTMRCQPILGHNTVFWYRQTMMQGLELLAYFRNRAPLDDSGMPKDRFSAEMPDATLATLKIQPSEPRDSAVYFCASGLAMGLAFYEQYFGPGTRLTVT.

The sample holds a few counts of this clonotype. The chain uses TRBV13 and TRBJ2-7, with 10 positions matching TRBD2. This CDR3 spans 14 amino acids. Germline CDR1 and CDR2: PRHDT and FYEKMQ (reference sequence). J was trimmed by 6 bases and V by 5 bases; bases with no gene match: 7. The chain's CDR3 is CASSTGTSVSEQYF. The CDR3 nucleotides read TGTGCCAGCAGCACCGGGACTAGCGTATCCGAGCAGTACTTC.

This clonotype was counted at least ten times. The chain recombines TRBV5-1 with TRBJ1-2; no reliable D call. V lost 0 bases, J lost 4 bases, and 7 bases lay in between. The CDR3 sequence is 13 residues long. The germline V gene encodes CDR1 SGHRS and CDR2 YFSETQ. CDR3: CASSLDGIYGYTF. The CDR3 DNA reads as TGCGCCAGCAGCTTGGACGGGATCTATGGCTACACCTTC.

This clonotype was picked up many times. The V call is TRBV20-1, the J call TRBJ2-7; D may be TRBD1 (5 bases). The CDR3 is 17 amino acids. V gave up 4 bases and J gave up 0 bases, with 22 bases separating them. CDR1 is DFQATT and CDR2 is SNEGSKA in the germline V gene (reference sequence). The CDR3 DNA follows: TGCAGTGCTATACTGCCGAGCTGGACAACCAGCTCCTACGAGCAGTACTTC. This translates into CSAILPSWTTSSYEQYF.

The chain employs TRBV28 and TRBJ2-7, with D perhaps given as TRBD1 or TRBD2 (5 bases each). Per the germline V gene, CDR1 is MDHEN and CDR2 is SYDVKM. Trimming cost V 3 bases and J 3 bases, with 18 bases left between them. CDR3 size: 16 residues. The CDR3 sequence is CASSFSPTGRNYEQYF. The DNA of the CDR3 is TGTGCCAGCAGTTTTTCCCCGACGGGACGGAACTACGAGCAGTACTTC.